This TCR beta chain came from a study of Ad26.COV2.S vaccination and SARS-CoV-2 variants. Overall study findings and caveats: Non-spike TCR breadth did not differ much between vaccine and placebo recipients. The authors reported substantial breadth in spike-specific CD8+ and CD4+ T cell responses after vaccination. Among vaccine recipients, spike-specific TCR breadth exceeded that of placebo recipients. Using TCR breadth and depth analyses may have led to underestimated total T cell responses.

Only in-frame clones appear in the TCRdb table, and some are missing; sequencing was by immunoSEQ multiplex PCR. Among about 350,000 clones listed, around 92% were seen once. V lost 5 bases and J lost 5, with 17 bases in between. Germline CDR1 reads SGHTA; CDR2 reads FQGNSA. The length of the CDR3 is 15 residues. Concerning this clone itself: Its target is unknown.

This rearrangement joins TRBV7-2 to TRBJ2-3; TRBD1 is a possible D gene (6 bases). The sample was peripheral blood, taken after recovery from COVID-19. This receptor was identified in a human donor who had recovered from COVID-19. This CDR3 is CASSPLGAEGDTQYF. DNA of the CDR3: TGTGCCAGCAGCCCCCTGGGGGCAGAAGGAGATACGCAGTATTTT.